The clone carrying this T cell receptor (beta chain) came up a few times. The record originates from a study of T cells in Graves' hyperthyroidism and ophthalmopathy. Exclusion of patients followed from uncontrolled infection, other autoimmune disease, pregnancy or lactation. There were TCR beta CDR3 regions amplified from RNA transcripts. First-round RT-PCR with HTBI primers amplified the TCR CDR3 region. TCRdb called the multiplex PCR reads again in MiXCR, with one record for every CDR3 protein. The sample consists of hundreds of thousands of distinct CDR3 sequences, 12% to 15% of them appearing once. This CDR3 spans 16 amino acids. J was trimmed by 14 bases and V by 0 bases; bases with no gene match: 11. In germline, CDR1 is SGHNT, CDR2 YYREEE (reference sequence).

Source material: blood. The chain couples TRBV5-4 to TRBJ1-6; 10 nucleotides agree with TRBD1. The TCR was taken from a woman younger than 30 with Graves' hyperthyroidism. CDR3 nucleotides: TGTGCCAGCAGCTTGGCCCAGGGACAGGGGCGCGGGTCCCTCCACTTT. Its protein is CASSLAQGQGRGSLHF.